The 13 T cell receptor beta chains reported below all come from one sample, sequenced in a study of blood T cell repertoires in COVID-19. Here immunoSEQ multiplex PCR was the method, and the copy in TCRdb shows in-frame clones only, minus some. Of about 380,000 clones listed, approximately 89% are singletons. The material sequenced was PBMCs or T cells enriched from blood (not recorded which). The receptors come from a man aged 25-40 years who had recovered from COVID-19.

V usage is TRBV7-8 and J usage is TRBJ1-1, with 10 nucleotides matching TRBD1. The trim removed 8 bases at V and 0 bases at J, leaving 0 bases unmatched. The CDR3 is made up of 13 amino acids. Germline V gives CDR1 SGHVS, CDR2 FQNEAQ. CDR3 DNA: TGTGCCAGCGGGACAGGGGTGAACACTGAAGCTTTCTTT. It encodes CASGTGVNTEAFF.

This chain links TRBV6-1 with TRBJ2-1; 9 positions match TRBD2. The germline V gene encodes CDR1 MNHNS and CDR2 SASEGT. This CDR3 has 15 residues. V lost 3 bases and J lost 6; bases outside the gene matches: 6. The CDR3 bases are TGTGCCAGCAGTGATAAACTAGCGGGCACCAATGAGCAGTTCTTC. Its translation is CASSDKLAGTNEQFF.

V and J are TRBV6-5 and TRBJ1-1; no clear D gene. Germline assignment: CDR1 MNHEY and CDR2 SVGAGI. V was trimmed by 6 bases and J by 3 bases, leaving 11 bases between them. The CDR3 covers 13 residues. CDR3 residues: CASSLDFYTEAFF. The CDR3 nucleotides are TGTGCCAGCAGCCTAGACTTCTACACTGAAGCTTTCTTT.

The V gene is TRBV7-2, the J gene TRBJ1-5, with 7 nucleotides matching TRBD1. V lost 5 bases, J lost 5 bases, and 9 bases stayed unmatched. The germline gives CDR1 SGHTA, CDR2 FQGNSA. CDR3 length: 15 amino acids. The DNA of the CDR3 is TGTGCCAGCAGCCCACAGGGGTGGGGGTATCAGCCCCAGCATTTT. As protein: CASSPQGWGYQPQHF.

The rearrangement links TRBV9 to TRBJ1-2, with D tentatively TRBD1 (5 bases). The CDR3 extends over 13 amino acids. V was pared by 1 base and J by 8 bases, with 12 bases between. Germline V gene sequence: CDR1 SGDLS, CDR2 YYNGEE. CDR3 bases: TGTGCCAGCAGCGTAAGACCGGGGGAGGGCTACACCTTC. This codes for CASSVRPGEGYTF.

The rearrangement links TRBV30 to TRBJ1-6; D is undetermined. The CDR3 runs 13 residues. V dropped 0 bases and J dropped 7 bases, with 7 bases sitting between them. CDR1 GTSNPN and CDR2 SVGIG come from the germline V gene (reference sequence). The CDR3 sequence is CAWSVLGNSPLHF. CDR3 sequence (DNA): TGTGCCTGGAGTGTACTCGGGAATTCACCCCTCCACTTT.

V usage is TRBV5-5 and J usage is TRBJ2-3, with 10 bases identical to TRBD1. Germline V gene sequence: CDR1 SGHKS, CDR2 YYEKEE (reference sequence). J gave up 5 bases and V 1 base, and 4 bases lay outside the gene matches. This CDR3 is 15 amino acids long. The CDR3 bases are TGTGCCAGCAGCTTGCGACAGGGGGCAGTAGATACGCAGTATTTT. It encodes CASSLRQGAVDTQYF.

The count of this clone is one. The V and J genes are TRBV19 and TRBJ1-1; tentatively, D is TRBD1 (5 bases). CDR3 length equals 14 residues. Between the trimmed V and J ends, which lost 4 bases and 4 bases, there was a span of 13 bases. Germline values: CDR1 LNHDA, CDR2 SQIVND (reference sequence). The CDR3 bases are TGTGCCAGTAGTACGGGCAGGGAGGGCACTGAAGCTTTCTTT. Protein product: CASSTGREGTEAFF.

The chain uses TRBV9 and TRBJ2-5, with 10 nucleotides matching TRBD2. There are 15 residues in the CDR3. The V gene's germline CDR1 is SGDLS and CDR2 YYNGEE. Trimming cost V 0 bases and J 4 bases; bases outside gene matches: 3. Here the CDR3 DNA reads TGTGCCAGCAGCGTAGTCCCTAGCGGGGGAGAGACCCAGTACTTC. Translating it yields CASSVVPSGGETQYF.

The chain employs TRBV12-3 or TRBV12-4 and TRBJ2-7, with 7 bases matching TRBD1. V lost 6 bases to trimming and J lost 6 bases; unmatched junction nucleotides: 8. This CDR3 has 13 amino acids. CDR3 nucleotide sequence: TGTGCCAGCAGCAGAGACCCAGGGGGCGAGCAGTACTTC. This gives the protein CASSRDPGGEQYF.

This chain connects TRBV12-5 to TRBJ2-5; no clear D. Deletions cut 3 bases from V and 1 base from J, with 9 bases between. The germline CDR1 and CDR2 sequences are LGHNT and FRNRAP. CDR3 size: 14 residues. In DNA, the CDR3 is TGTGCTAGTGGTTTTGGCGGCAGCCAAGAGACCCAGTACTTC. Its protein is CASGFGGSQETQYF.

The rearrangement links TRBV11-3 to TRBJ2-7; a weak D match, TRBD2 (6 bases). V was cut by 1 base and J by 5 bases, with 12 bases left in between. Germline V gene sequence: CDR1 SGHNT, CDR2 YENEEA. This CDR3 region has 14 residues. Here the CDR3 DNA reads TGTGCCAGCAGCTTAGGGGGGGAGTACGACGAGCAGTACTTC. It translates to CASSLGGEYDEQYF.

V and J are TRBV7-8 and TRBJ2-2; D remains ambiguous. The germline gives CDR1 SGHVS, CDR2 FQNEAQ. This CDR3 contains 15 residues. V was cut by 1 base and J by 1 base, with 7 bases left in between. CDR3 DNA: TGTGCCAGCAGCTTAGGGCCCCTGAACACCGGGGAGCTGTTTTTT. This encodes CASSLGPLNTGELFF.